The TCR beta chain under discussion was sequenced for a study of blood T cells in healthy people across ages. This clonotype was recorded many times. Unmatched junction bases numbered 8, after V lost 3 bases and J lost 0 bases. The CDR3 consists of 18 residues. The germline gives CDR1 ENHRY, CDR2 SYGVKD. The authors ran a second PCR of about 7 to 11 cycles using a sample-barcoded 5' primer and a J-beta primer mix. A 12-random-nucleotide template-switch adaptor tagged each cDNA molecule. TCRdb used MiXCR to reprocess the 5' RACE reads, holding one entry per CDR3 protein. Here the sample spans a few hundred thousand distinct CDR3 sequences, roughly 26% being singletons.

This sequence originates from a woman between 65 and 79 years old in good health. V gene TRBV10-3 combines with J gene TRBJ2-4; TRBD2 matches 10 bases. The sequenced sample consisted of blood. CDR3 in DNA: TGTGCCATCAGTGAAGCTAGCGGGAGCGGGGTAGCCAAAAACATTCAGTACTTC. Protein: CAISEASGSGVAKNIQYF.